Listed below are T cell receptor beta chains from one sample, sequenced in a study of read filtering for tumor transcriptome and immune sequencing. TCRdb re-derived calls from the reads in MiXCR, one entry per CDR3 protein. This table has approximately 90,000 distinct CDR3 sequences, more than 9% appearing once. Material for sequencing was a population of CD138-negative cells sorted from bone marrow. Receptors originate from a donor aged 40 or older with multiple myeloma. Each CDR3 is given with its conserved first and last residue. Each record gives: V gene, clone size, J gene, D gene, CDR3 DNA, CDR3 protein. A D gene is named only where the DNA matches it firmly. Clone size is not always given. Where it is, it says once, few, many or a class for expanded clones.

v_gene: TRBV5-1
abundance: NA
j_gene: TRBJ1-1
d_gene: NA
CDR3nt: TGCGCCAGCAGCTTTACAGAGAACACTGAAGCTTTCTTT
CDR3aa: CASSFTENTEAFF

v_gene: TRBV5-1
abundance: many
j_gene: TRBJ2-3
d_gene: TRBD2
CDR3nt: TGCGCCAGCAGCGCAACTCTAGCGGGAGTAACAGATACGCAGTATTTT
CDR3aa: CASSATLAGVTDTQYF

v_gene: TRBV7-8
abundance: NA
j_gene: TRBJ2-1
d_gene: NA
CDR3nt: TGTGCCAGCAGCTTAGGTACTGGCGGCTCCAATGAGCAGTTCTTC
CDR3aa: CASSLGTGGSNEQFF

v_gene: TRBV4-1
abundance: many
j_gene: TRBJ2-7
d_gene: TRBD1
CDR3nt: TGCGCCAGCAGCCAACAGGGACAGAGGGACGAGCAGTACTTC
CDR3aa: CASSQQGQRDEQYF

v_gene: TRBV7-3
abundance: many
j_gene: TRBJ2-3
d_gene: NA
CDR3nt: TGTGCCAGCAGCTTAATGGGGAGCACAGATACGCAGTATTTT
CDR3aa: CASSLMGSTDTQYF

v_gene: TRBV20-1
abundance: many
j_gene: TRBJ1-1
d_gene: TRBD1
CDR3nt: TGCAGTGCTAGAGATAGAGGGACAGGGGGCACTGAAGCTTTCTTT
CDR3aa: CSARDRGTGGTEAFF

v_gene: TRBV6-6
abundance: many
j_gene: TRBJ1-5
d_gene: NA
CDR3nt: TGTGCCAACAGTATCAGGGGAGGACAGCCCCAGCATTTT
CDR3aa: CANSIRGGQPQHF

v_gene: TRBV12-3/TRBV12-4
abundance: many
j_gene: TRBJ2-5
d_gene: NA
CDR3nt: TGTGCCAGCAGTTTCCCCCAAGAGACCCAGTACTTC
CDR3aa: CASSFPQETQYF

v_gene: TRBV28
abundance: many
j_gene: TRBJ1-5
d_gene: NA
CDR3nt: TGTGCCAGCAGTTTAAAGCGGGGGAATCAGCCCCAGCATTTT
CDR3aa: CASSLKRGNQPQHF

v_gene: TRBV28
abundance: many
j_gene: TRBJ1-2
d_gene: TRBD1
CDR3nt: TGTGCCAGCAGTCCCCCCGGGACAGTCACTAACTATGGCTACACCTTC
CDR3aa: CASSPPGTVTNYGYTF

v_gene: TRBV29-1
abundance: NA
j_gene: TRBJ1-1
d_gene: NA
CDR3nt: TGCAGCGTTGCAGGGTTTGGGACTGAAGCTTTCTTT
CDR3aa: CSVAGFGTEAFF

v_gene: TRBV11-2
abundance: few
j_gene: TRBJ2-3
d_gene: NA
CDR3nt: TGTGCCAGCAGCCCCGGGACCGGAGGCACAGATACGCAGTATTTT
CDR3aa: CASSPGTGGTDTQYF

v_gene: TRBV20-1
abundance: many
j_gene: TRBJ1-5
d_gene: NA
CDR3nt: TGCAGTGCTAGGGAGGGTCTCGATCAGCTCCAGCATTTT
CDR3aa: CSAREGLDQLQHF

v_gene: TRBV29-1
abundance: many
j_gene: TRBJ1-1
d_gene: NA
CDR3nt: TGCAGCGTACATATTTCGATGAACACTGAAGCTTTCTTT
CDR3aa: CSVHISMNTEAFF

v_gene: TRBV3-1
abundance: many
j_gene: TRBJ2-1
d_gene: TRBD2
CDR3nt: TGTGCCAGCAGCCCGGGACTAGGCAATGAGCAGTTCTTC
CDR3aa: CASSPGLGNEQFF

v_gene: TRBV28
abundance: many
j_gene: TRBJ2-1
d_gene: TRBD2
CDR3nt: TGTGCCAGCAGCCCAGTGGGCGGGAGTAAGCTCGATGAGCAGTTCTTC
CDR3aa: CASSPVGGSKLDEQFF

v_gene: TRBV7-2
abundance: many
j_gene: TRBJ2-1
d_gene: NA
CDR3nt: TGTGCCAGCAGCTTCTGGAGTAGCGGCAATGAGCAGTTCTTC
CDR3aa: CASSFWSSGNEQFF

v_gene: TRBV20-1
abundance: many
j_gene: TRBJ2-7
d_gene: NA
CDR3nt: TGCAGTGCTTGGGACACCGGAACATCCTACGAGCAGTACTTC
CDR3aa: CSAWDTGTSYEQYF

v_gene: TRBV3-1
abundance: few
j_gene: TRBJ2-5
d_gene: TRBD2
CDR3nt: TGTGCCAGCAGCCAAAGACATAGCGGGATAGAGACCCAGTACTTC
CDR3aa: CASSQRHSGIETQYF

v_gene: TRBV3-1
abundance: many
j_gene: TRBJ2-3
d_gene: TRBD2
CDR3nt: TGTGCCAGCAGCCAATCTTGGACTAGCGGGGTCTACACAGATACGCAGTATTTT
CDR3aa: CASSQSWTSGVYTDTQYF

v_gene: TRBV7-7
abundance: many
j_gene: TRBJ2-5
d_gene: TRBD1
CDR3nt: TGTGCTAGCAGCCCGGGGACAGGCCAAGAGACCCAGTACTTC
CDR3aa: CASSPGTGQETQYF

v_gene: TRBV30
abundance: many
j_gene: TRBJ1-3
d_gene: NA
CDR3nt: TGTGCCTGGAGTGCGACTGGAAACACCATATATTTT
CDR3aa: CAWSATGNTIYF

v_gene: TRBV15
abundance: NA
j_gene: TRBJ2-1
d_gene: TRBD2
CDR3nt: TGTGCCACCAGCAGAGGGGGGGTAGCGGGACTCATAAATGAGCAGTTCTTC
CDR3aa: CATSRGGVAGLINEQFF

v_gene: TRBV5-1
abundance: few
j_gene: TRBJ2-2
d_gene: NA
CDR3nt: TGCGCCAGCAGCTTGGCCGCTGGTGACGGGGAGCTGTTTTTT
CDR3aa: CASSLAAGDGELFF

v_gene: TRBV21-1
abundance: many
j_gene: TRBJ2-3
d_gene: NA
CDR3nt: TGTGCCAGCAGCCATCAAATTAGGCAGGGGAGCACAGATACGCAGTATTTT
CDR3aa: CASSHQIRQGSTDTQYF

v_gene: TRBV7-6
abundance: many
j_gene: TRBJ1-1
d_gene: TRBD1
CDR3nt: TGTGCCAGCAGCTTAAAATCAGGGGGGGACACTGAAGCTTTCTTT
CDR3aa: CASSLKSGGDTEAFF

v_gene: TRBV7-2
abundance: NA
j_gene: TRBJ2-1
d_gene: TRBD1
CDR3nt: TGTGCCAGCAGCTTAGACGGGACAGGTTACAATGGGCAGTTCTTC
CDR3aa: CASSLDGTGYNGQFF

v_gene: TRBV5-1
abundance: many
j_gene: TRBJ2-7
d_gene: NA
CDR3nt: TGCGCCAGCAGCCCCGGGACTCCCTACGAGCAGTACTTC
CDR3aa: CASSPGTPYEQYF

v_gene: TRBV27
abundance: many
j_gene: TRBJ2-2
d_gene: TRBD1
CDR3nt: TGTGCCAGCAGTAGAGGGACAGCGGCTTGGGAGCTGTTTTTT
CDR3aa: CASSRGTAAWELFF

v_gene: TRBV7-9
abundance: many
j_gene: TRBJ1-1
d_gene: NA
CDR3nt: TGTGCCAGCAGCCCGATATCATACTACAGTGAAGCTTTCTTT
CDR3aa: CASSPISYYSEAFF

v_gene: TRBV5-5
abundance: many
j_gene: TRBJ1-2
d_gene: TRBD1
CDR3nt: TGTGCCAGCAGCTCAGGACAGGGAGGTCACTATGGCTACACCTTC
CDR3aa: CASSSGQGGHYGYTF

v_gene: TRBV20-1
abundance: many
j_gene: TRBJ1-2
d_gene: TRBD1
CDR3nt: TGCAGTGCTGAACGATCCCCGGACAGGGGACCCGGCTACACCTTC
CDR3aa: CSAERSPDRGPGYTF

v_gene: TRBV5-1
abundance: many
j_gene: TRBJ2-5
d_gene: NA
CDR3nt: TGCGCCAGCAGCCCCCGGACAGACCAAGAGACCCAGTACTTC
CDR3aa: CASSPRTDQETQYF

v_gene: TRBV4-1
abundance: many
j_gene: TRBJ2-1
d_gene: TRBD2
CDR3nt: TGCGCCAGCAGCCTTAGCGGGAGGGGGATTAATGAGCAGTTCTTC
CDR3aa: CASSLSGRGINEQFF

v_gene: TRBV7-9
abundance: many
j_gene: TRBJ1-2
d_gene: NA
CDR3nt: TGTGCCAGCAGCTTAGTCGCCGTCTATGGCTACACCTTC
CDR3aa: CASSLVAVYGYTF

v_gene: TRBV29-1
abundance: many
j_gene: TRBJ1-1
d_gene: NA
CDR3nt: TGCAGCGTCCTCCGGGACACCTACACTGAAGCTTTCTTT
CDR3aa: CSVLRDTYTEAFF